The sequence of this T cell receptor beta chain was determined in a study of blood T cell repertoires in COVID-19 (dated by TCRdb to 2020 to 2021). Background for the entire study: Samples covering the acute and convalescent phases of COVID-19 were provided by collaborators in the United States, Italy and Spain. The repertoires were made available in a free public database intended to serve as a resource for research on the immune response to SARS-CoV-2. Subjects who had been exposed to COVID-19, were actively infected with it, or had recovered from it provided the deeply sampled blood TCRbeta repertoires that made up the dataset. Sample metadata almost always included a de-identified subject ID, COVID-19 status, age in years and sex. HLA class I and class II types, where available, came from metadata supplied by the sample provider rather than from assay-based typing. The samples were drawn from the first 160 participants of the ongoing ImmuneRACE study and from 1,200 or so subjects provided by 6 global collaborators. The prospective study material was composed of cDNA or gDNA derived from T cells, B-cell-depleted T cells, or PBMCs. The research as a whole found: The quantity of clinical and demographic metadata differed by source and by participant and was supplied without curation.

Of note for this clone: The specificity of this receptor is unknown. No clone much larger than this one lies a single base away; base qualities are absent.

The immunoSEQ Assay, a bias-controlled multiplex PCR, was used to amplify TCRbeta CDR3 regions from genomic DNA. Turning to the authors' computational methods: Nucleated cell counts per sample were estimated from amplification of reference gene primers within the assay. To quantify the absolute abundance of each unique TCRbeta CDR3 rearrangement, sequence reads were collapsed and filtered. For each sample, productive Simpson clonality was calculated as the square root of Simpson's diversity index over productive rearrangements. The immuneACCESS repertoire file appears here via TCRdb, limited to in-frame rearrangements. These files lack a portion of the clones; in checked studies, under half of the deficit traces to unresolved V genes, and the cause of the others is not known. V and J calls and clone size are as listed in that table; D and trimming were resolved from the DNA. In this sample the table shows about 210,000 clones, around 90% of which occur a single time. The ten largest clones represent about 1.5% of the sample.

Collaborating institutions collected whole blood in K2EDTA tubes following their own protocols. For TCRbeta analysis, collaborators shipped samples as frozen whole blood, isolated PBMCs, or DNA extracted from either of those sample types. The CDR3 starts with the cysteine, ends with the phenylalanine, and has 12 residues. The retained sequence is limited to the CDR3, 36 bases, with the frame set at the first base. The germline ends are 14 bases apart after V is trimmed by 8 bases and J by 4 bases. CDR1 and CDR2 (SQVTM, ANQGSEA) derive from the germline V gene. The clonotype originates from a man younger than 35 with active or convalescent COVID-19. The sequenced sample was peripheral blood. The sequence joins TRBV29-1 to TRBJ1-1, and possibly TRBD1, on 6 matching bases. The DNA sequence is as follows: TGCAGCACCACAGGGTTGGGCACTGAAGCTTTCTTT. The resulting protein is CSTTGLGTEAFF.